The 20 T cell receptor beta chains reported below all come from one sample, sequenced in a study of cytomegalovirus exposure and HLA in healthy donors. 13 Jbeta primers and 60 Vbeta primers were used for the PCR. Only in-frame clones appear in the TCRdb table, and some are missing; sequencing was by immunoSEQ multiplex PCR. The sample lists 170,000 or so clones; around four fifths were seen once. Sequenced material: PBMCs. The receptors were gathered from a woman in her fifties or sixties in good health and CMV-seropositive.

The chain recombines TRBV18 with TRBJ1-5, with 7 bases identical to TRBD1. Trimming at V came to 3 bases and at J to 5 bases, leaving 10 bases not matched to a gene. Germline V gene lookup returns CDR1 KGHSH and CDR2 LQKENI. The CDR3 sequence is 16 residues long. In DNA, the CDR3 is TGTGCCAGCTCACCGCTCCGACAGGGATCACATCAGCCCCAGCATTTT. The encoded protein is CASSPLRQGSHQPQHF. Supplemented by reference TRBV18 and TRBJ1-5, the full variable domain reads NAGVMQNPRHLVRRRGQEARLRCSPMKGHSHVYWYRQLPEEGLKFMVYLQKENIIDESGMPKERFSAEFPKEGPSILRIQQVVRGDSAAYFCASSPLRQGSHQPQHFGDGTRLSIL.

The CDR3 coding sequence is TGTGCCAGTAGTCCCCGGGACAGGAACCCAATGAACACTGAAGCTTTCTTT. It encodes CASSPRDRNPMNTEAFF. The chain joins TRBV19 to TRBJ1-1; 8 positions match TRBD1. Germline values: CDR1 LNHDA, CDR2 SQIVND (reference sequence). The length of the CDR3 is 17 residues. V trimming: 5 bases; J trimming: 0 bases; junction bases outside the gene matches: 11.

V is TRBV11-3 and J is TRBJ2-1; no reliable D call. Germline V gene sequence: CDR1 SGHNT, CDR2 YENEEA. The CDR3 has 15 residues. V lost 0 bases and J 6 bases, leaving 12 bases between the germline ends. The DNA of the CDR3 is TGTGCCAGCAGCTTAGATACGGCTAGGCCCAATGAGCAGTTCTTC. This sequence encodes CASSLDTARPNEQFF.

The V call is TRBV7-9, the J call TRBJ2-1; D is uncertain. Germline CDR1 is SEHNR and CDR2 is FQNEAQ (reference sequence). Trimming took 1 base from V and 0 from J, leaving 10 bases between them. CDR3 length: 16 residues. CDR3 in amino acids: CASSLELSGSYNEQFF. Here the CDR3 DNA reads TGTGCCAGCAGCTTAGAACTATCCGGCTCCTACAATGAGCAGTTCTTC.

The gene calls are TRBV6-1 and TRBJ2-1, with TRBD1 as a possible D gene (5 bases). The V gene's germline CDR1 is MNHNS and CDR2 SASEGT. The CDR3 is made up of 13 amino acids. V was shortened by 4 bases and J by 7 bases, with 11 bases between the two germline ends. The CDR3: CASSVQGKNEQFF. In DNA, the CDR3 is TGTGCCAGCAGTGTTCAGGGTAAGAATGAGCAGTTCTTC.

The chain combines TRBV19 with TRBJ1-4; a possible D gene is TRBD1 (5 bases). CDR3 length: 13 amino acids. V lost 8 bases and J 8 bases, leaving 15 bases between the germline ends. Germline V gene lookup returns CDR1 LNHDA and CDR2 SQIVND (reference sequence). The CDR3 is CASATGKGEKLFF. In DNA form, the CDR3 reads TGTGCCAGTGCAACCGGAAAGGGGGAAAAACTGTTTTTT.

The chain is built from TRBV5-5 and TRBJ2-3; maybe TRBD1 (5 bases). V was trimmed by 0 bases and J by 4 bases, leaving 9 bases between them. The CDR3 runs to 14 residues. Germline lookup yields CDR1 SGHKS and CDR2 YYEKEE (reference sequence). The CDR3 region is CASSLAAGSDTQYF. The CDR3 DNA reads TGTGCCAGCAGCTTGGCTGCAGGGTCAGATACGCAGTATTTT.

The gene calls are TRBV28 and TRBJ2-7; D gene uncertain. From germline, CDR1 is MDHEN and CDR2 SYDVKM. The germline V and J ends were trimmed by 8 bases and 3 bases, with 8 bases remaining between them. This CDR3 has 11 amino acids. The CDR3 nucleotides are TGTGCCAGCGGCCCCAACTACGAGCAGTACTTC. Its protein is CASGPNYEQYF. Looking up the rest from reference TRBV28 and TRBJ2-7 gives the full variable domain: DVKVTQSSRYLVKRTGEKVFLECVQDMDHENMFWYRQDPGLGLRLIYFSYDVKMKEKGDIPEGYSVSREKKERFSLILESASTNQTSMYLCASGPNYEQYFGPGTRLTVT.

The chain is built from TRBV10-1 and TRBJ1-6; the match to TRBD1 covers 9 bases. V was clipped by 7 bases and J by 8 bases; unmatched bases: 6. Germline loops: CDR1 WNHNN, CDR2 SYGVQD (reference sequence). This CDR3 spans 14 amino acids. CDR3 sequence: CASTGGQGDSPLHF. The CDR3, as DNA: TGCGCCAGCACCGGGGGACAGGGAGATTCACCCCTCCACTTT.

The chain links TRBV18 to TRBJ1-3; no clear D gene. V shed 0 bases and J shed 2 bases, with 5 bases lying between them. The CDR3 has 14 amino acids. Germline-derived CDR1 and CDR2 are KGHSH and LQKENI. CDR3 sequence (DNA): TGTGCCAGCTCACCACCCGGGGCTGGAAACACCATATATTTT. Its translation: CASSPPGAGNTIYF.

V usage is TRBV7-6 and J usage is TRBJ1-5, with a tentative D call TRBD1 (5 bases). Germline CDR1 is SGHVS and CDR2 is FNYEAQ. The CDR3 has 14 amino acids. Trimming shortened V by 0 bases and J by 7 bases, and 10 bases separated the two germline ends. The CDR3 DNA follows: TGTGCCAGCAGCTTAGCTAGGGGCTACCAGCCCCAGCATTTT. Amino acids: CASSLARGYQPQHF.

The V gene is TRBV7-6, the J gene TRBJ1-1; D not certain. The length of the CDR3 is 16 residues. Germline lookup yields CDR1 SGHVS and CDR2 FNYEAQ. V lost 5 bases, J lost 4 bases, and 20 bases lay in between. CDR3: CASSAEDFPGGTEAFF. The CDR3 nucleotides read TGTGCCAGCAGCGCTGAGGATTTTCCGGGAGGCACTGAAGCTTTCTTT.

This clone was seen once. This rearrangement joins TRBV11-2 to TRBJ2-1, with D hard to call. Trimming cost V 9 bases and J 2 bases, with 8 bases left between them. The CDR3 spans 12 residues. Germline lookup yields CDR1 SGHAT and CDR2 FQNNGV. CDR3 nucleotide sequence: TGTGCCAGTCCAACACCCTACAATGAGCAGTTCTTC. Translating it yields CASPTPYNEQFF.

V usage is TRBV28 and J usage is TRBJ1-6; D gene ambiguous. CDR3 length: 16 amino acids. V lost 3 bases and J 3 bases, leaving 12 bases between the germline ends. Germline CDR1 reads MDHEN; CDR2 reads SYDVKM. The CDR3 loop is CASSLREVYYNSPLHF. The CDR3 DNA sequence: TGTGCCAGCAGTTTGCGGGAGGTATACTATAATTCACCCCTCCACTTT.

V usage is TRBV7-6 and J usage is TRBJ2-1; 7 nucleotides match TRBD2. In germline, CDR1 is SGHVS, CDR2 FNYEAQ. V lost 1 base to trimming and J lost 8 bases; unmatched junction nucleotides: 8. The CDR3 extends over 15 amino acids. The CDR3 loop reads CASSLGSRESDEQFF. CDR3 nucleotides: TGTGCCAGCAGCTTAGGGTCGCGGGAGTCAGATGAGCAGTTCTTC.

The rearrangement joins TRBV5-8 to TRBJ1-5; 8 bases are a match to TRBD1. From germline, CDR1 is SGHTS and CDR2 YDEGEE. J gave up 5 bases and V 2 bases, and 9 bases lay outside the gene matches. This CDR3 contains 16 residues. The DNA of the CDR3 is TGTGCCAGCAGCTTCCTCATTAACAGGGGGGATCAGCCCCAGCATTTT. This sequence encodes CASSFLINRGDQPQHF.

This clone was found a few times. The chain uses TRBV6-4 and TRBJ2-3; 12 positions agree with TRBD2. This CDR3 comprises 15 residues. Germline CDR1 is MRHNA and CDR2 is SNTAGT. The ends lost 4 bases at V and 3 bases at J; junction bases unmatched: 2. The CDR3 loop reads CASSVLAGGTDTQYF. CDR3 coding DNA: TGTGCCAGCAGTGTACTAGCGGGGGGAACAGATACGCAGTATTTT.

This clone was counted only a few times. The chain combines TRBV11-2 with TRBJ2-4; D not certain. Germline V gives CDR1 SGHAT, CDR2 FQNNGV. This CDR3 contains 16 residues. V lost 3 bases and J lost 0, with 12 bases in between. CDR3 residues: CASSFGQTVAKNIQYF. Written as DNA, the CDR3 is TGTGCCAGCAGCTTTGGGCAGACGGTAGCCAAAAACATTCAGTACTTC.

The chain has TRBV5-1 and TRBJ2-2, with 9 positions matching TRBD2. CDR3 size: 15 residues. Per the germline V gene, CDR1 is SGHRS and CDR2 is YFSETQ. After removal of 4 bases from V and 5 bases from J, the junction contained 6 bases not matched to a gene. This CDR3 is CASSNTAGGTGELFF. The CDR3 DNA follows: TGCGCCAGCAGCAACACAGCGGGGGGAACCGGGGAGCTGTTTTTT.

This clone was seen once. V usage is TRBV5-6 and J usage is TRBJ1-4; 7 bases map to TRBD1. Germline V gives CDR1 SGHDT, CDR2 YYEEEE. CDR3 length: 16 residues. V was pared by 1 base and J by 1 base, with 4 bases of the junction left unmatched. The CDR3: CASSLRPGGTNEKLFF. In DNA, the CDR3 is TGTGCCAGCAGCTTGCGACCAGGGGGAACTAATGAAAAACTGTTTTTT.